This TCR beta chain emerged from a study of T cells in Graves' hyperthyroidism and ophthalmopathy. Amplification of TCR beta CDR3 regions was performed using RNA transcripts as template. Carried out on the TCR CDR3, a first-round RT-PCR used the HTBI primer set. TCRdb reprocessed the multiplex PCR reads with MiXCR, giving one entry per CDR3 protein. The sample includes roughly 420,000 distinct CDR3 sequences, around a sixth seen only once; the top ten take 13% to 15%. This clonotype was counted only a few times. Antigen: not known. Exclusion criteria comprised uncontrolled infection, other autoimmune disease, pregnancy or lactation. General study results and limits: Blood also held most thyroid clonotypes expanded beyond 0.001.

CDR3 size: 15 residues. V was cut by 7 bases and J by 4 bases, with 16 bases left in between. Germline CDR1 is MNHNS and CDR2 is SASEGT. This chain joins TRBV6-1 and TRBJ2-2, with D possibly matching TRBD2 (5 bases). This TCR was recovered from a woman younger than 30 with Graves' hyperthyroidism. Source material: blood. CDR3 DNA sequence: TGTGCCAGCAAGGCGGGCCCTTATTCCACCGGGGAGCTGTTTTTT. Amino acid sequence: CASKAGPYSTGELFF.